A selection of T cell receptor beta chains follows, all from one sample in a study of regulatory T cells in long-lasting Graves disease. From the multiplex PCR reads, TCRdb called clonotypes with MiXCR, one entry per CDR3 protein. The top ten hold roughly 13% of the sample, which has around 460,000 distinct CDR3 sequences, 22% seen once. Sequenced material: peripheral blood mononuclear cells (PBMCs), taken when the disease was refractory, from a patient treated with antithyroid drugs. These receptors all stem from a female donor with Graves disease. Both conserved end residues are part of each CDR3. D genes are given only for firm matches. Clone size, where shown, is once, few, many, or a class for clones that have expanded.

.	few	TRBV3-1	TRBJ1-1	CASSSWSANTEAFF	TGTGCCAGCAGTTCTTGGTCTGCGAACACTGAAGCTTTCTTT
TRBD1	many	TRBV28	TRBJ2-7	CASSRTAGTGREQYF	TGTGCCAGCAGTCGCACCGCCGGGACAGGGCGCGAGCAGTACTTC
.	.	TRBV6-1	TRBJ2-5	CASSPRTVLGETQYF	TGTGCCAGCAGCCCCCGGACAGTTCTTGGCGAGACCCAGTACTTC
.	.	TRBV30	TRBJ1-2	CAWISGVVTKDGGYTF	TGTGCCTGGATTAGTGGTGTAGTCACCAAAGATGGGGGCTACACCTTC
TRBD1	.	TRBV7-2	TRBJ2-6	CASRRSTGAGANVLTF	TGTGCCAGCAGACGTTCGACAGGGGCTGGGGCCAACGTCCTGACTTTC
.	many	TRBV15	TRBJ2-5	CATSREGDGETQYF	TGTGCCACCAGCAGAGAGGGGGACGGGGAGACCCAGTACTTC
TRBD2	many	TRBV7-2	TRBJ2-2	CASSPLAGGAGELFF	TGTGCCAGCAGCCCCCTAGCGGGGGGTGCCGGGGAGCTGTTTTTT
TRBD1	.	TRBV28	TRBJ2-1	CASSSRDRVWDEQFF	TGTGCCAGCAGTTCCCGGGACAGGGTCTGGGATGAGCAGTTCTTC
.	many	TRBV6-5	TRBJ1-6	CASSYLFATNNSPLHF	TGTGCCAGCAGTTACTTGTTCGCCACGAATAATTCACCCCTCCACTTT
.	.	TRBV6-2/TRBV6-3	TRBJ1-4	CASRAGVGLNEKLFF	TGTGCCAGCAGGGCGGGGGTAGGCCTTAATGAAAAACTGTTTTTT
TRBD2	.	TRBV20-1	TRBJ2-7	CSVPIAGAGEQYF	TGCAGTGTTCCAATAGCGGGAGCGGGCGAGCAGTACTTC
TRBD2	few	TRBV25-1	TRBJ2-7	CASSHSSGRRSYEQYF	TGTGCCAGCAGTCATTCTAGCGGGAGGAGGTCCTACGAGCAGTACTTC
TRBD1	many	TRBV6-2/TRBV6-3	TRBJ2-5	CASSTGGRETQYF	TGTGCCAGCAGCACAGGGGGAAGAGAGACCCAGTACTTC
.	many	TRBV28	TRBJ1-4	CASSQFEKLFF	TGTGCCAGCAGTCAGTTCGAAAAACTGTTTTTT
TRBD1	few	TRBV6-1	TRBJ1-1	CASSRTGERTEAFF	TGTGCCAGCAGCCGTACAGGGGAACGGACTGAAGCTTTCTTT
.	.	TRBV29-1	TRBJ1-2	CSVGVSGDYYGHTF	TGCAGCGTGGGTGTCTCAGGGGACTACTATGGCCACACCTTC
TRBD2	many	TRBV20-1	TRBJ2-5	CSARDNGGRGETQYF	TGCAGTGCTAGAGATAATGGCGGGAGGGGGGAGACCCAGTACTTC
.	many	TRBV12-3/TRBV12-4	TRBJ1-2	CASSRGGFGYTF	TGTGCCAGCAGTAGGGGGGGGTTTGGCTACACCTTC
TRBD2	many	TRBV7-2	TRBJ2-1	CASSSFGTSGTNEQFF	TGTGCCAGCAGCTCATTCGGGACTAGCGGGACTAATGAGCAGTTCTTC
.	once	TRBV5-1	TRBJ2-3	CASSLGSGEDTQYF	TGCGCCAGCAGCTTGGGATCCGGGGAAGATACGCAGTATTTT
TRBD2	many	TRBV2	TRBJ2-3	CASSKGLAGTDTQYF	TGTGCCAGCAGCAAGGGACTAGCGGGGACAGATACGCAGTATTTT
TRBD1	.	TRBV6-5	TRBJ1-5	CASSWTGDQPQHF	TGTGCCAGCAGTTGGACAGGCGATCAGCCCCAGCATTTT
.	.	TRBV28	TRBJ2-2	CASSGGHINTGELFF	TGTGCCAGCTCCGGGGGACACATAAACACCGGGGAGCTGTTTTTT
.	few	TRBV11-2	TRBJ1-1	CASSRQAGVTEAFF	TGTGCCAGCAGCCGTCAGGCAGGGGTGACTGAAGCTTTCTTT
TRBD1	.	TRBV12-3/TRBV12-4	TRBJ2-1	CASSVGQGAHNEQFF	TGTGCCAGCAGTGTGGGACAGGGGGCTCACAATGAGCAGTTCTTC
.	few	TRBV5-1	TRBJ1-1	CASSLNPDTRVTEAFF	TGCGCCAGCAGCTTGAACCCCGACACACGGGTCACTGAAGCTTTCTTT
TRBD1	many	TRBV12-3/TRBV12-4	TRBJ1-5	CASSSPRGTGHQPQHF	TGTGCCAGCAGTTCCCCACGTGGGACAGGTCATCAGCCCCAGCATTTT
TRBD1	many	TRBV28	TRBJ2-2	CASSLRWQGDTGELFF	TGTGCCAGCAGTTTAAGGTGGCAGGGGGACACCGGGGAGCTGTTTTTT
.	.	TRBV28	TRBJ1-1	CASSLLSGGGNTEAFF	TGTGCCAGCAGCCTTCTGTCGGGGGGAGGAAACACTGAAGCTTTCTTT
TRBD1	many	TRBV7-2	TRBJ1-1	CASSPTGPEAFF	TGTGCCAGCAGCCCGACAGGGCCGGAAGCTTTCTTT
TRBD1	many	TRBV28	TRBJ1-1	CASKSGGYATEAFF	TGTGCCAGCAAGTCAGGGGGCTACGCCACTGAAGCTTTCTTT
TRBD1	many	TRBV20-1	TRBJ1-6	CSAGQGWGSPLHF	TGCAGTGCTGGACAGGGCTGGGGTTCACCCCTCCACTTT
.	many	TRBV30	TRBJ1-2	CAWGREDTGYTF	TGTGCCTGGGGCAGGGAGGACACTGGCTACACCTTC
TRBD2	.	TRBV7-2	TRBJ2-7	CASSLRLAGGPAAVDEQYF	TGTGCCAGCAGCTTAAGACTAGCGGGAGGGCCTGCTGCGGTCGACGAGCAGTACTTC
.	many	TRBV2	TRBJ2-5	CASNAGKAGETQYF	TGTGCCAGCAACGCGGGGAAGGCGGGGGAGACCCAGTACTTC
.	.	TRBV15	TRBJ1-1	CATQQVRALDTEAFF	TGTGCCACCCAACAGGTGCGGGCGCTGGACACTGAAGCTTTCTTT
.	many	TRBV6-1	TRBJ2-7	CASRPRVGFSYEQYF	TGTGCCAGCAGACCCAGGGTAGGGTTCTCCTACGAGCAGTACTTC
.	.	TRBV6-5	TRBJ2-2	CAIGIQGDSGELFF	TGTGCCATTGGAATACAGGGTGACTCCGGGGAGCTGTTTTTT
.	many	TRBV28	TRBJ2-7	CASSLIFHEQYF	TGTGCCAGCAGTTTAATTTTCCACGAGCAGTACTTC
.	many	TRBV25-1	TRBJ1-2	CASSDLGQNYGYTF	TGTGCCAGCAGTGACCTTGGACAGAACTATGGCTACACCTTC
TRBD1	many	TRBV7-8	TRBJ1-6	CASSLAQYSTGFNSPLHF	TGTGCCAGCAGCTTAGCCCAGTACTCGACAGGGTTTAATTCACCCCTCCACTTT
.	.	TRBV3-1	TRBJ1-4	CASSQVGINEKLFF	TGTGCCAGCAGCCAAGTAGGGATTAATGAAAAACTGTTTTTT
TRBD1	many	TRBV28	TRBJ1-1	CASGQGAEAFF	TGTGCCAGCGGACAGGGGGCTGAAGCTTTCTTT
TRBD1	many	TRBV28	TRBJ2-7	CASRSSGDSQKEQYF	TGTGCCAGCAGGTCCTCCGGGGACAGCCAAAAGGAGCAGTACTTC
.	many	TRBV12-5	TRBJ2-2	CASGLVRSANTGELFF	TGTGCTAGTGGTTTGGTACGATCCGCGAACACCGGGGAGCTGTTTTTT
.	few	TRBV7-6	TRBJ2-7	CASSLHLAEQYF	TGTGCCAGCAGCTTACATCTAGCCGAGCAGTACTTC
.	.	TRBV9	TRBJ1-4	CASSEGRSDEKLFF	TGTGCCAGCAGCGAGGGCAGGAGTGATGAAAAACTGTTTTTT
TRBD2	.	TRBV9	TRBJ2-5	CASSVGSGGGTETQYF	TGTGCCAGCAGCGTAGGGAGCGGGGGCGGTACGGAGACCCAGTACTTC
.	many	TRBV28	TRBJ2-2	CASSFGNTGELFF	TGTGCCAGCAGTTTCGGAAACACCGGGGAGCTGTTTTTT